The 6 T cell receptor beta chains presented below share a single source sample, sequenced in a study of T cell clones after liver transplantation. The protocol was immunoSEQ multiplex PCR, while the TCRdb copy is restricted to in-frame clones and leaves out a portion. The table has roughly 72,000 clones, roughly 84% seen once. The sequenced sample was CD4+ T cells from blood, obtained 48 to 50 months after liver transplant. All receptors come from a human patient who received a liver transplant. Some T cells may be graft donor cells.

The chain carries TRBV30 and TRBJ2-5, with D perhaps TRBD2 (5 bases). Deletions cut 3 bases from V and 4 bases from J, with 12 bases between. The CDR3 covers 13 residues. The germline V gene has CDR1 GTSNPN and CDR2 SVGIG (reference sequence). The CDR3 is CAWSQRSRETQYF. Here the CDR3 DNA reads TGTGCCTGGAGCCAGCGGAGCAGAGAGACCCAGTACTTC.

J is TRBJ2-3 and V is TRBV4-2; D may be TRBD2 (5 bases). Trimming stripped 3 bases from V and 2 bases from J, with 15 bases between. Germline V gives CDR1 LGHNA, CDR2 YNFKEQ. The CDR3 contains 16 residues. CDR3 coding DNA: TGTGCCAGCAGCCAGACCAGCGGAACACTCACAGATACGCAGTATTTT. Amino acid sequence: CASSQTSGTLTDTQYF.

CDR3 DNA sequence: TGTGCCAGCAGCTTGGGTCCGGGGACTGAAGCTTTCTTT. Translated, it gives CASSLGPGTEAFF. This chain joins TRBV5-6 and TRBJ1-1; D not certain. This CDR3 has 13 residues. V gave up 0 bases and J gave up 5 bases, with 8 bases separating them. Germline-derived CDR1 and CDR2 are SGHDT and YYEEEE.

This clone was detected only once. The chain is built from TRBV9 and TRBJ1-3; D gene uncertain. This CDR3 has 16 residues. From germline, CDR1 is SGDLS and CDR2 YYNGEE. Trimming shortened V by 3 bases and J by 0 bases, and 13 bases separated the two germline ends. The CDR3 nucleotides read TGTGCCAGCAGCGGCGGTACAGAGATCTCTGGAAACACCATATATTTT. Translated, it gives CASSGGTEISGNTIYF.

CDR3 in DNA: TGTGCCAGCAGCTTGTACCTAGCGGGAGGTAATGAGCAGTTCTTC. This codes for CASSLYLAGGNEQFF. The rearrangement links TRBV7-2 to TRBJ2-1; 11 bases map to TRBD2. Trimming removed 3 bases from V and 7 bases from J; junction bases left unmatched: 5. This CDR3 is built from 15 residues. CDR1 and CDR2 (germline): SGHTA, FQGNSA.

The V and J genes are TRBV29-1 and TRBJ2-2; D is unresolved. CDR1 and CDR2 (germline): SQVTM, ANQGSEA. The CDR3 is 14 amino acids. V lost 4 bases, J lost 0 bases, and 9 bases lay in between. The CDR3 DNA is TGCAGCGTTGTGGGCATTGCGAACACCGGGGAGCTGTTTTTT. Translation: CSVVGIANTGELFF.